The 28 T cell receptor beta chains given below trace back to one sample, sequenced in a study of STAT3 mutations in large granular lymphocyte leukemia. Antigens for these TCRs are unknown. Sequencing was performed with immunoSEQ multiplex PCR; in TCRdb, only in-frame clones are kept and a portion is missing. The sample lists 10,000 to 15,000 clones; roughly 80% were seen once. Findings of the study overall: In T-cell large granular lymphocyte leukemia, about half of patients showed multiple immunodominant subclonotypes.

The material sequenced was peripheral blood mononuclear cells. These receptors originate from a man between 60 and 75 years old with T-cell large granular lymphocyte leukemia. Some clones in this sample may be carry-over from other donors' samples.

V and J are TRBV7-9 and TRBJ2-4, with D perhaps matching TRBD1 (5 bases). The V and J ends lost 5 bases and 6 bases respectively, with 11 bases between them. This CDR3 is built from 13 residues. Germline V gives CDR1 SEHNR, CDR2 FQNEAQ (reference sequence). CDR3 nucleotides: TGTGCCAGCAGCCCGCGACAGTTAAACATTCAGTACTTC. As protein: CASSPRQLNIQYF.

The gene calls are TRBV19 and TRBJ2-7; D not certain. V shed 1 base and J shed 6 bases, with 10 bases lying between them. The V gene's germline CDR1 is LNHDA and CDR2 SQIVND (reference sequence). The CDR3 contains 13 residues. CDR3 DNA: TGTGCCAGTAGTATAGCAGATGACGGCGAGCAGTACTTC. Translating it yields CASSIADDGEQYF.

V is TRBV5-4 and J is TRBJ2-7, with 9 bases matching TRBD2. The V segment lost 0 bases and the J segment 3 bases; nucleotides outside the gene matches: 4. Germline lookup yields CDR1 SGHNT and CDR2 YYREEE (reference sequence). The CDR3 loop spans 15 amino acids. CDR3 amino acids: CASSLVAGEGYEQYF. DNA of the CDR3: TGTGCCAGCAGCTTGGTAGCGGGAGAGGGCTACGAGCAGTACTTC.

V and J are TRBV9 and TRBJ2-7; TRBD2 is a possible D gene (5 bases). Germline loops: CDR1 SGDLS, CDR2 YYNGEE. This CDR3 is built from 14 residues. The germline V and J ends were trimmed by 0 bases and 7 bases, with 14 bases remaining between them. The CDR3 nucleotides are TGTGCCAGCAGCGTAGGACTGGCGGGCTGGGAGCAGTACTTC. Amino acid sequence: CASSVGLAGWEQYF.

This clone was found a few times. The chain combines TRBV4-1 with TRBJ2-7, with a tentative D call TRBD2 (6 bases). With 4 bases removed from V and 6 bases from J, the gap between germline ends came to 16 bases. This CDR3 has 14 amino acids. CDR1 is MGHRA and CDR2 is YSYEKL in the germline V gene. The CDR3 reads CASSRDSRSTEQYF. The CDR3 coding sequence is TGCGCCAGCAGCCGGGACTCCCGCTCCACCGAGCAGTACTTC.

The V gene is TRBV29-1, the J gene TRBJ2-1; a weak D match, TRBD2 (5 bases). This CDR3 is built from 14 residues. Germline CDR1 is SQVTM and CDR2 is ANQGSEA. Trimming removed 5 bases at V and 10 bases at J, with 21 bases between. The CDR3 coding sequence is TGCAGCGTTCGGGCCAGCGGCGACACTGGGGAGCAGTTCTTC. This codes for CSVRASGDTGEQFF.

The chain couples TRBV18 to TRBJ1-1, with D unresolved. Trimming removed 3 bases at V and 11 bases at J, with 16 bases between. Germline loops: CDR1 KGHSH, CDR2 LQKENI. The CDR3 contains 13 residues. DNA for the CDR3: TGTGCCAGCTCACCCCTCCCCGGAGAGGATGCTTTCTTT. The encoded protein is CASSPLPGEDAFF. The full variable domain, with the rest looked up from reference TRBV18 and TRBJ1-1, is NAGVMQNPRHLVRRRGQEARLRCSPMKGHSHVYWYRQLPEEGLKFMVYLQKENIIDESGMPKERFSAEFPKEGPSILRIQQVVRGDSAAYFCASSPLPGEDAFFGQGTRLTVV.

The table lists this clone with a few counts. The sample carries other DNA sequences with the same CDR3. The chain uses TRBV9 and TRBJ2-7, with 9 positions matching TRBD2. The CDR3 runs to 15 residues. V was clipped by 3 bases and J by 1 base; unmatched bases: 5. Germline V lookup: CDR1 SGDLS, CDR2 YYNGEE. The CDR3 region is CASSAATSGSYEQYF. CDR3 in DNA: TGTGCCAGCAGCGCCGCGACTAGCGGATCCTACGAGCAGTACTTC.

This chain links TRBV9 with TRBJ1-2, with D possibly TRBD1 on 5 matching bases. Trimming took 4 bases from V and 10 from J, leaving 14 bases between them. The V gene's germline CDR1 is SGDLS and CDR2 YYNGEE. This CDR3 region has 12 residues. The CDR3 spells CASSPTGGYYTF. CDR3 DNA sequence: TGTGCCAGCAGCCCCACGGGGGGGTACTACACCTTC. Complete variable domain (other parts from reference TRBV9 and TRBJ1-2): DSGVTQTPKHLITATGQRVTLRCSPRSGDLSVYWYQQSLDQGLQFLIQYYNGEERAKGNILERFSAQQFPDLHSELNLSSLELGDSALYFCASSPTGGYYTFGSGTRLTVV.

The chain couples TRBV30 to TRBJ1-6, with 7 bases identical to TRBD1. The CDR3 covers 13 residues. Germline values: CDR1 GTSNPN, CDR2 SVGIG (reference sequence). V trimming: 5 bases; J trimming: 10 bases; junction bases outside the gene matches: 8. CDR3 nucleotides: TGTGCCTGGTATGACAGGGCTGGGTCACCCCTCCACTTT. It translates to CAWYDRAGSPLHF. Full variable domain (remainder filled in from reference TRBV30 and TRBJ1-6): SQTIHQWPATLVQPVGSPLSLECTVEGTSNPNLYWYRQAAGRGLQLLFYSVGIGQISSEVPQNLSASRPQDRQFILSSKKLLLSDSGFYLCAWYDRAGSPLHFGNGTRLTVT.

The chain is built from TRBV2 and TRBJ1-1, with D hard to call. The germline V and J ends were trimmed by 7 bases and 6 bases, with 9 bases remaining between them. Germline-derived CDR1 and CDR2 are SNHLY and FYNNEI. This CDR3 has 11 residues. The CDR3 protein is CASNPYAEAFF. CDR3 sequence (DNA): TGTGCCAGCAATCCCTACGCTGAAGCTTTCTTT.

This sequence joins TRBV5-4 and TRBJ2-2, with D tentatively TRBD1 (5 bases). Per germline, CDR1 SGHNT and CDR2 YYREEE (reference sequence). The CDR3 covers 15 residues. V shed 1 base and J shed 5 bases, with 12 bases lying between them. CDR3: CASSLKGAWTGELFF. CDR3 nucleotide sequence: TGTGCCAGCAGCTTGAAAGGGGCGTGGACCGGGGAGCTGTTTTTT.

The chain is built from TRBV7-2 and TRBJ2-3; 9 bases map to TRBD2. CDR1 is SGHTA, CDR2 FQGNSA, per germline. The CDR3 covers 16 residues. Trimming at V came to 2 bases and at J to 4 bases, leaving 7 bases not matched to a gene. CDR3 sequence reads: CASSLRLAGLADTQYF. The DNA for the CDR3 is TGTGCCAGCAGCTTAAGGCTAGCGGGACTTGCAGATACGCAGTATTTT. The full variable domain, in which reference TRBV7-2 and TRBJ2-3 provide the parts outside the CDR3, is GAGVSQSPSNKVTEKGKDVELRCDPISGHTALYWYRQSLGQGLEFLIYFQGNSAPDKSGLPSDRFSAERTGGSVSTLTIQRTQQEDSAVYLCASSLRLAGLADTQYFGPGTRLTVL.

The chain carries TRBV12-5 and TRBJ1-2, with D tentatively TRBD1 (5 bases). The germline gives CDR1 LGHNT, CDR2 FRNRAP. The V end lost 7 bases, the J end lost 8 bases, and 14 bases lay between the germline ends. CDR3 length equals 12 residues. CDR3 bases: TGTGCTAGTGCCCGGGAGGGACGAGGCTACACCTTC. Its translation is CASAREGRGYTF.

V usage is TRBV7-2 and J usage is TRBJ2-5; a possible D gene is TRBD1 (8 bases). This CDR3 has 16 residues. Germline CDR1 SGHTA, CDR2 FQGNSA. V was cut by 5 bases and J by 5 bases, with 21 bases left in between. As DNA, the CDR3 is TGTGCCAGCAGCCCTTCCCACGGACAGGGAGGGGAGACCCAGTACTTC. It translates to CASSPSHGQGGETQYF.

The rearrangement links TRBV7-9 to TRBJ1-1; tentatively, D is TRBD1 (6 bases). Trimming stripped 5 bases from V and 0 bases from J, with 16 bases between. The germline CDR1 and CDR2 sequences are SEHNR and FQNEAQ (reference sequence). The CDR3 sequence is 16 residues long. The CDR3 sequence: CASSPRGGTMNTEAFF. CDR3 bases: TGTGCCAGCAGCCCTAGGGGGGGGACAATGAACACTGAAGCTTTCTTT.

The chain combines TRBV5-1 with TRBJ2-7, with a tentative D call TRBD1 (6 bases). V dropped 5 bases and J dropped 0 bases, with 15 bases sitting between them. The CDR3 is made up of 15 amino acids. Per germline, CDR1 SGHRS and CDR2 YFSETQ. The CDR3 spells CASRPQGPSSYEQYF. The CDR3 nucleotides read TGCGCCAGCAGACCGCAGGGGCCCAGCTCCTACGAGCAGTACTTC.

The chain carries TRBV19 and TRBJ1-5; 12 positions agree with TRBD1. This CDR3 is built from 21 residues. Germline trimming cut 4 bases from V and 6 bases from J; bases unmatched to any gene: 22. The germline gives CDR1 LNHDA, CDR2 SQIVND (reference sequence). CDR3 DNA: TGTGCCAGTAGTACCAGCCGTCGGGACAGGGGGCGTCATGTGGATGGTCAGCCCCAGCATTTT. Amino acid sequence: CASSTSRRDRGRHVDGQPQHF.

The sample holds a few counts of this clone. The chain employs TRBV4-2 and TRBJ2-2; D is perhaps TRBD2 (6 bases). V lost 0 bases to trimming and J lost 2 bases, with 10 bases between them. The germline V gene has CDR1 LGHNA and CDR2 YNFKEQ. The CDR3 is 16 residues long. The CDR3: CASSQDSGTNTGELFF. CDR3 bases: TGTGCCAGCAGCCAAGATTCGGGGACTAACACCGGGGAGCTGTTTTTT.

The CDR3 is CASSGASGRTGELFF. The CDR3 bases are TGTGCCAGCAGTGGGGCTAGCGGGAGAACCGGGGAGCTGTTTTTT. The chain is built from TRBV2 and TRBJ2-2, with 10 bases matching TRBD2. Germline trimming cut 4 bases from V and 5 bases from J; bases unmatched to any gene: 4. Germline assignment: CDR1 SNHLY and CDR2 FYNNEI. This CDR3 comprises 15 residues.

The rearrangement joins TRBV11-3 to TRBJ2-1, with D possibly being TRBD2 (5 bases). The germline V gene has CDR1 SGHNT and CDR2 YENEEA. The CDR3 is made up of 14 amino acids. Trimming cost V 0 bases and J 2 bases, with 5 bases left between them. The CDR3 loop reads CASSLDGTYNEQFF. CDR3 in DNA: TGTGCCAGCAGCTTAGACGGGACCTACAATGAGCAGTTCTTC.

This clone was found a few times. The CDR3 loop is CSVEMVGAGGYTF. In DNA, the CDR3 is TGCAGCGTTGAAATGGTAGGGGCGGGTGGCTACACCTTC. This chain uses TRBV29-1 with TRBJ1-2; tentative D call: TRBD1 (5 bases). This CDR3 region has 13 residues. Trimming shortened V by 2 bases and J by 7 bases, and 14 bases separated the two germline ends. Germline V lookup: CDR1 SQVTM, CDR2 ANQGSEA.

The chain recombines TRBV5-4 with TRBJ1-4; D not certain. From germline, CDR1 is SGHNT and CDR2 YYREEE (reference sequence). V lost 0 bases and J lost 5, with 5 bases in between. The CDR3 loop spans 13 amino acids. The chain's CDR3 is CASSLEKNEKLFF. CDR3 in DNA: TGTGCCAGCAGCTTGGAGAAGAATGAAAAACTGTTTTTT. Full variable domain (outside the CDR3, taken from reference TRBV5-4 and TRBJ1-4): ETGVTQSPTHLIKTRGQQVTLRCSSQSGHNTVSWYQQALGQGPQFIFQYYREEENGRGNFPPRFSGLQFPNYSSELNVNALELDDSALYLCASSLEKNEKLFFGSGTQLSVL.

The chain uses TRBV4-1 and TRBJ1-1, with 8 bases aligning to TRBD1. V dropped 0 bases and J dropped 10; count of bases not matched to a gene: 13. Germline V lookup: CDR1 MGHRA, CDR2 YSYEKL. The CDR3 length is 16 residues. This CDR3 is CASSQDSSRTGRGAFF. For the CDR3, the DNA is TGCGCCAGCAGCCAAGATTCATCAAGGACAGGGAGAGGAGCTTTCTTT.

The V call is TRBV5-1, the J call TRBJ1-1; D uncertain. V was clipped by 3 bases and J by 1 base, with 13 bases between them. The CDR3 contains 15 residues. Looked up from germline, CDR1 is SGHRS and CDR2 is YFSETQ. The CDR3 DNA reads TGCGCCAGCAGCTATAACTCACAACGGAACACTGAAGCTTTCTTT. This translates into CASSYNSQRNTEAFF.

The chain joins TRBV19 to TRBJ2-7; 8 bases line up with TRBD2. V was clipped by 4 bases and J by 6 bases; unmatched bases: 11. CDR1 is LNHDA and CDR2 is SQIVND in the germline V gene (reference sequence). This CDR3 region has 15 residues. The CDR3 is CASSTTLAGTTEQYF. Written as DNA, the CDR3 is TGTGCCAGTAGTACCACTCTAGCGGGTACTACCGAGCAGTACTTC.

This rearrangement joins TRBV10-3 to TRBJ2-5; 7 bases are shared with TRBD2. After removal of 4 bases from V and 2 bases from J, the junction contained 7 bases not matched to a gene. The CDR3 totals 15 residues. Germline V lookup: CDR1 ENHRY, CDR2 SYGVKD. The CDR3 DNA sequence: TGTGCCATCAGTGGGGCGGGAGACTCACAAGAGACCCAGTACTTC. Its translation: CAISGAGDSQETQYF.

CDR3 in DNA: TGTGCCAGCAGCCAAGATCAAGAGTGGACTAGCGGGGGCGAGCAGTACTTC. Translated: CASSQDQEWTSGGEQYF. This rearrangement joins TRBV14 to TRBJ2-7, with 13 nucleotides matching TRBD2. CDR1 and CDR2 from the germline V gene are SGHDN and FVKESK. V was clipped by 0 bases and J by 6 bases; unmatched bases: 8. This CDR3 spans 17 amino acids.